These 27 T cell receptor beta chains came from one sample sequenced in a study of shared clonotypes between healthy human individuals. CD45RO-negative cells were positively selected for CCR7, leaving out terminally differentiated effector memory CD45RA+ cells. Only in-frame clones appear in the TCRdb table, and some are missing; sequencing was by immunoSEQ multiplex PCR. The sample carries around 2,000,000 clones, about 95% recorded once. The specimen was naive CD8+ T cells sorted from blood. Receptors were obtained from a young man in good health.

This chain uses TRBV29-1 with TRBJ1-1; 7 bases align to TRBD1. There are 12 residues in the CDR3. The junction had 7 bases not matched to a gene; V was cut back by 6 bases and J by 6 bases. CDR1 SQVTM and CDR2 ANQGSEA come from the germline V gene. The CDR3 nucleotides read TGCAGCGTCAGAGGGGGCGCCCCTGAAGCTTTCTTT. Protein: CSVRGGAPEAFF.

The chain employs TRBV4-3 and TRBJ2-1; 10 nucleotides line up with TRBD2. V was pared by 4 bases and J by 5 bases, with 2 bases of the junction left unmatched. The germline CDR1 and CDR2 sequences are LGHNA and YSLEER. There are 14 residues in the CDR3. CDR3: CASSPLAGDNEQFF. In DNA form, the CDR3 reads TGCGCCAGCAGCCCCCTAGCGGGAGACAATGAGCAGTTCTTC.

About this clone: Other DNA sequences in the same sample also yield this CDR3. The rearrangement joins TRBV28 to TRBJ2-3; D tentatively reads TRBD1 or TRBD2 (5 bases each). CDR1 and CDR2 (germline): MDHEN, SYDVKM. Trimming took 5 bases from V and 0 from J, leaving 12 bases between them. The CDR3 consists of 15 residues. The CDR3 sequence: CASSLGGLSTDTQYF. CDR3 nucleotide sequence: TGTGCCAGCAGTCTTGGGGGTTTAAGCACAGATACGCAGTATTTT.

The chain recombines TRBV5-6 with TRBJ2-1; TRBD2 agrees at 8 bases. The junction had 1 base not matched to a gene; V was cut back by 0 bases and J by 8 bases. The CDR3 sequence is 13 residues long. CDR1 is SGHDT, CDR2 YYEEEE, per germline. The CDR3 here is CASSLVAGYEQFF. The CDR3 DNA reads as TGTGCCAGCAGCTTGGTAGCGGGGTATGAGCAGTTCTTC.

The rearrangement links TRBV10-3 to TRBJ2-7, with 7 bases lining up with TRBD2. Germline V gives CDR1 ENHRY, CDR2 SYGVKD. The CDR3 covers 18 residues. J was trimmed by 1 base and V by 1 base; bases with no gene match: 13. As DNA, the CDR3 is TGTGCCATCAGTGAGTATCCTGCGGGAGCGGAAAGATCCTACGAGCAGTACTTC. Protein: CAISEYPAGAERSYEQYF.

The CDR3 spells CAWSGQGVLYEQYF. The CDR3 nucleotides are TGTGCCTGGAGCGGACAGGGGGTTCTCTACGAGCAGTACTTC. This rearrangement joins TRBV30 to TRBJ2-7; 10 bases map to TRBD1. Germline CDR1 is GTSNPN and CDR2 is SVGIG (reference sequence). The CDR3 has 14 amino acids. V was clipped by 3 bases and J by 3 bases; unmatched bases: 5.

This clone was seen just once. This same CDR3 is encoded by further DNA sequences in the sample. The J gene is TRBJ1-5, the V gene TRBV28; D is unresolved. V lost 5 bases, J lost 1 base, and 9 bases lay in between. This CDR3 comprises 14 residues. Germline V lookup: CDR1 MDHEN, CDR2 SYDVKM. CDR3 in amino acids: CASSQDGSNQPQHF. DNA for the CDR3: TGTGCCAGCAGTCAGGACGGGAGCAATCAGCCCCAGCATTTT. The complete variable domain, with remaining parts taken from reference TRBV28 and TRBJ1-5, reads DVKVTQSSRYLVKRTGEKVFLECVQDMDHENMFWYRQDPGLGLRLIYFSYDVKMKEKGDIPEGYSVSREKKERFSLILESASTNQTSMYLCASSQDGSNQPQHFGDGTRLSIL.

The CDR3 bases are TGCGCCAGCAGCTTGTTTACGGTGACAGACCTCTATGGCTACACCTTC. Protein sequence: CASSLFTVTDLYGYTF. J is TRBJ1-2 and V is TRBV5-1; D might be TRBD1 (5 bases). Germline-derived CDR1 and CDR2 are SGHRS and YFSETQ. V was trimmed by 1 base and J by 4 bases, leaving 17 bases between them. This CDR3 spans 16 amino acids.

V is TRBV7-3 and J is TRBJ2-1; a possible D gene is TRBD2 (5 bases). CDR1 and CDR2 from the germline V gene are SGHTA and FQGTGA. Deletions cut 5 bases from V and 6 bases from J, with 8 bases between. The CDR3 runs 12 residues. DNA of the CDR3: TGTGCCAGCAGCATGGGAGCCAATGAGCAGTTCTTC. The encoded protein is CASSMGANEQFF.

The rearrangement links TRBV6-1 to TRBJ1-1; unclear D gene. Germline V gene data show CDR1 as MNHNS and CDR2 as SASEGT. The CDR3 sequence is 14 residues long. V was pared by 10 bases and J by 3 bases, with 18 bases between. CDR3 protein: CAMRSGESYTEAFF. The CDR3 DNA sequence: TGTGCCATGCGGAGTGGGGAGAGTTACACTGAAGCTTTCTTT.

The chain couples TRBV27 to TRBJ2-1; 11 bases are a match to TRBD2. Germline CDR1 is MNHEY and CDR2 is SMNVEV (reference sequence). V shed 0 bases and J 3 bases; nucleotides not matched to a gene: 4. The CDR3 has 17 residues. The CDR3 reads CASSLSPGLADYNEQFF. CDR3 coding DNA: TGTGCCAGCAGTTTATCGCCGGGACTAGCGGACTACAATGAGCAGTTCTTC.

This clone was detected a few times. Other nucleotide sequences in the sample specify the same CDR3. V usage is TRBV5-1 and J usage is TRBJ2-7; D is perhaps TRBD1 (6 bases). Trimming stripped 3 bases from V and 1 base from J, with 8 bases between. The CDR3 has 13 residues. CDR1 and CDR2 from the germline V gene are SGHRS and YFSETQ. As DNA, the CDR3 is TGCGCCAGCAGCTGGGACACTTCCTACGAGCAGTACTTC. Amino acids: CASSWDTSYEQYF.

J is TRBJ2-7 and V is TRBV7-8, with no clear D. Per the germline V gene, CDR1 is SGHVS and CDR2 is FQNEAQ. The CDR3 covers 14 residues. V dropped 2 bases and J dropped 3 bases, with 11 bases sitting between them. CDR3 sequence (DNA): TGTGCCAGCAGCTTAATAGGGATCGACTACGAGCAGTACTTC. Protein: CASSLIGIDYEQYF.

V usage is TRBV30 and J usage is TRBJ2-2; 12 nucleotides line up with TRBD2. Germline-derived CDR1 and CDR2 are GTSNPN and SVGIG (reference sequence). V lost 4 bases, J lost 1 base, and 4 bases stayed unmatched. The CDR3 loop spans 16 amino acids. CDR3 protein: CAWIGLAGMNTGELFF. CDR3 in DNA: TGTGCCTGGATTGGACTAGCGGGAATGAACACCGGGGAGCTGTTTTTT.

The chain combines TRBV7-2 with TRBJ2-1; D is unresolved. The V gene's germline CDR1 is SGHTA and CDR2 FQGNSA. This CDR3 is built from 16 residues. V was pared by 5 bases and J by 3 bases, with 17 bases between. The CDR3 protein is CASSRSDGSYYNEQFF. As DNA, the CDR3 is TGTGCCAGCAGCCGTTCGGACGGTTCATACTACAATGAGCAGTTCTTC.

The chain carries TRBV28 and TRBJ2-3, with D possibly being TRBD2 (5 bases). Trimming shortened V by 5 bases and J by 0 bases, and 18 bases separated the two germline ends. The V gene's germline CDR1 is MDHEN and CDR2 SYDVKM. CDR3 size: 17 residues. CDR3: CASSGLDGVGSTDTQYF. In DNA, the CDR3 is TGTGCCAGCAGTGGGCTTGACGGGGTGGGCAGCACAGATACGCAGTATTTT.

The sample holds one count of this clone. The V gene is TRBV19, the J gene TRBJ2-7; possibly TRBD1 or TRBD2 for D (5 bases each). The germline V gene encodes CDR1 LNHDA and CDR2 SQIVND (reference sequence). This CDR3 region has 16 residues. V lost 0 bases to trimming and J lost 2 bases, with 14 bases between them. The CDR3 loop is CASSIDEEEGAYEQYF. The CDR3 coding sequence is TGTGCCAGTAGTATAGACGAGGAGGAAGGGGCCTACGAGCAGTACTTC.

This sequence joins TRBV7-8 and TRBJ2-7; 9 nucleotides agree with TRBD2. The CDR3 covers 15 residues. CDR1 SGHVS and CDR2 FQNEAQ come from the germline V gene. The J segment lost 0 bases and the V segment lost 5 bases, leaving 5 bases of the junction unmatched. CDR3 DNA sequence: TGTGCCAGCAGCCGCTTTAGCGGGAGCTCCTACGAGCAGTACTTC. Residues: CASSRFSGSSYEQYF.

The chain is built from TRBV28 and TRBJ2-7; TRBD1 agrees at 10 bases. The length of the CDR3 is 15 residues. V lost 5 bases to trimming and J lost 2 bases; unmatched junction nucleotides: 6. The germline CDR1 and CDR2 sequences are MDHEN and SYDVKM. The CDR3 reads CASSAAGTGAYEQYF. The CDR3 DNA reads as TGTGCCAGCAGTGCCGCCGGGACAGGGGCCTACGAGCAGTACTTC.

Comments on this clone: At the DNA level, this CDR3 is encoded by other sequences in the same sample as well. CDR3 region: CASSPRLAGPYEQYF. CDR3 DNA: TGCGCCAGCAGCCCCCGACTAGCGGGGCCCTACGAGCAGTACTTC. The chain uses TRBV4-1 and TRBJ2-7; 11 bases align to TRBD2. With 4 bases clipped from V and 2 bases from J, the junction kept 4 bases outside the gene matches. Germline loops: CDR1 MGHRA, CDR2 YSYEKL. CDR3 size: 15 residues.

The V gene is TRBV4-1, the J gene TRBJ2-2; 12 bases map to TRBD2. The CDR3 has 16 residues. Germline lookup yields CDR1 MGHRA and CDR2 YSYEKL. V shed 4 bases and J 2 bases; nucleotides not matched to a gene: 2. As DNA, the CDR3 is TGCGCCAGCAGCCCGGGACTAGCGGGCAACACCGGGGAGCTGTTTTTT. It encodes CASSPGLAGNTGELFF.

V gene TRBV5-1 combines with J gene TRBJ2-7; 7 nucleotides line up with TRBD1. CDR3 length equals 14 residues. CDR1 is SGHRS and CDR2 is YFSETQ in the germline V gene. Unmatched junction bases numbered 6, after V lost 4 bases and J lost 2 bases. The CDR3 DNA reads as TGCGCCAGCAGCCCCCCGGGACAGACCTACGAGCAGTACTTC. Translated: CASSPPGQTYEQYF.

The gene calls are TRBV28 and TRBJ2-7, with TRBD2 matching over 7 bases. V was pared by 11 bases and J by 2 bases, with 15 bases of the junction left unmatched. In germline, CDR1 is MDHEN, CDR2 SYDVKM. CDR3 size: 15 residues. In DNA, the CDR3 is TGTGCCGGGCAGGGAGGGAAGCAACGTCCCTACGAGCAGTACTTC. Amino acids: CAGQGGKQRPYEQYF.

Details on this clone: A read error is possible here, since a much larger clone lies one base away. The same CDR3 arises from other DNA sequences in this sample as well. This sequence joins TRBV27 and TRBJ1-5; D unclear. CDR3 size: 13 residues. V was clipped by 3 bases and J by 1 base, with 4 bases between them. From germline, CDR1 is MNHEY and CDR2 SMNVEV (reference sequence). This CDR3 is CASSLWSNQPQHF. The CDR3 bases are TGTGCCAGCAGTTTGTGGAGCAATCAGCCCCAGCATTTT.

This chain links TRBV2 with TRBJ2-7; tentatively, D is TRBD2 (5 bases). This CDR3 spans 14 amino acids. CDR1 and CDR2 from the germline V gene are SNHLY and FYNNEI. V lost 6 bases, J lost 1 base, and 13 bases lay in between. In DNA, the CDR3 is TGTGCCAGCAGATATATCGGGGATTCCTACGAGCAGTACTTC. Amino acid sequence: CASRYIGDSYEQYF.

The rearrangement joins TRBV6-5 to TRBJ2-7; TRBD1 matches at 7 bases. The ends lost 8 bases at V and 2 bases at J; junction bases unmatched: 6. CDR1 and CDR2 (germline): MNHEY, SVGAGI. There are 13 residues in the CDR3. CDR3 bases: TGTGCCAGCGGAGACAGGGAACCCTACGAGCAGTACTTC. It encodes CASGDREPYEQYF.

Only a few counts were recorded for this clone. The genes are TRBV4-1 and TRBJ1-2, with 8 bases identical to TRBD1. V lost 6 bases, J lost 8 bases, and 2 bases stayed unmatched. This CDR3 is built from 11 residues. Looked up from germline, CDR1 is MGHRA and CDR2 is YSYEKL. CDR3 sequence: CASRTGDGYTF. The CDR3 DNA reads TGCGCCAGCAGGACAGGGGACGGCTACACCTTC.